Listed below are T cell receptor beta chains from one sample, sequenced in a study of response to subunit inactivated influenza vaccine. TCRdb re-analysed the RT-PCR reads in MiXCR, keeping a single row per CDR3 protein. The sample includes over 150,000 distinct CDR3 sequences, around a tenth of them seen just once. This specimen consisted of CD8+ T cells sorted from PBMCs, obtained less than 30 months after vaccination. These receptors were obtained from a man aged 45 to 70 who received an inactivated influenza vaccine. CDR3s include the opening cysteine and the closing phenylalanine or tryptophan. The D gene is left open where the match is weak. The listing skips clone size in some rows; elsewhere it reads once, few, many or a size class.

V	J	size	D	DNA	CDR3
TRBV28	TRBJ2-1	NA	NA	TGTGCCAGCAGTTATGTGGGAAACTCCTACAATGAGCAGTTCTTC	CASSYVGNSYNEQFF
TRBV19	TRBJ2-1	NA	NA	TGTGCCAGTAGTATAGGACTAGTCTACAATGAGCAGTTCTTC	CASSIGLVYNEQFF
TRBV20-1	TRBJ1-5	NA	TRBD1	TGCAGTGCTAGAGGGACAGGGGTATTGAATCAGCCCCAGCATTTT	CSARGTGVLNQPQHF
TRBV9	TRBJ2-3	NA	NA	TGTGCCAGCAGCTTCGCCGGGACTCCTCAAACTCAGCAGTATTTT	CASSFAGTPQTQQYF
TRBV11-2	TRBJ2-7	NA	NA	TGTGCCAGCAGCTTAGGCCCCGTAAATGGGTACGAGCAGTACTTC	CASSLGPVNGYEQYF
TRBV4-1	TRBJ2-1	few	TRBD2	TGCGCCAGCAGCCCCAGTGGAGCGGGGCGAAGCTACAATGAGCAGTTCTTC	CASSPSGAGRSYNEQFF
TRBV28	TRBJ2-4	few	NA	TGTGCCAGCAGTCCCTTGGGGACTTCCCGAAAAAACATTCAGTACTTC	CASSPLGTSRKNIQYF
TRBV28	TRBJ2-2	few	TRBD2	TGTGCCAGCAGACCGAGCGGGGGGGCCAATAGCGGGGAGCTGTTTTTT	CASRPSGGANSGELFF
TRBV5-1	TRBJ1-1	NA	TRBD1	TGCGCCAGCAGCAAGCGGACAGGGGGCTCGAGTTACACTGAAGCTTTCTTT	CASSKRTGGSSYTEAFF
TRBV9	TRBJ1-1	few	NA	TGTGCCAGCAGCGTAGGGGAGGAGGCTGAAGCTTTCTTT	CASSVGEEAEAFF
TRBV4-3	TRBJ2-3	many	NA	TGCGCCAGCAGCCAAGAGGCCAGGGGCACAGATACGCAGTATTTT	CASSQEARGTDTQYF
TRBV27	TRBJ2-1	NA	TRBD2	TGTGCCAGCAGTTTAATCGCTAGCGGGGACTCCTACAATGAGCAGTTCTTC	CASSLIASGDSYNEQFF
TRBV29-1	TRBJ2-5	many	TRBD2	TGCAGCGTTGATAGCGGGGAGGGGGAGACCCAGTACTTC	CSVDSGEGETQYF
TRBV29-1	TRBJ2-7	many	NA	TGCAGCGTTGAAGCAACAGGTAACTCCTACGAGCAGTACTTC	CSVEATGNSYEQYF
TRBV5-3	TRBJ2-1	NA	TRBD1	TGTGCCAGAAGCCCTACCGGGACAGTATACAATGAGCAGTTCTTC	CARSPTGTVYNEQFF
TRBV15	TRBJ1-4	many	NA	TGTGCCACCAGCAGAGCCCTGAGGACTAATGAAAAACTGTTTTTT	CATSRALRTNEKLFF
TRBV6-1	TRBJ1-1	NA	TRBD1	TGTGCCAGCAGCGAAGGGACAGGGGGTTACAAGGAAGCTTTCTTT	CASSEGTGGYKEAFF
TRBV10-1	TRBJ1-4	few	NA	TGCGCCAGCAGTGATGACAGCGGGGATGAAAAACTGTTTTTT	CASSDDSGDEKLFF
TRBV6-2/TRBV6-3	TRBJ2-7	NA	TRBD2	TGTGCCAGCAGTTACGGCGGGGGGGTCTCCTACGAGCAGTACTTC	CASSYGGGVSYEQYF
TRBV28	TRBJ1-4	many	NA	TGTGCCAGCAGTTGGGGGTTGGACGCCATTCTTAATGAAAAACTGTTTTTT	CASSWGLDAILNEKLFF
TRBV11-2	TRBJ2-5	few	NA	TGTGCCAGCAGCAGGAGGGGAGAGACCCAGTACTTC	CASSRRGETQYF
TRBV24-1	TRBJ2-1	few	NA	TGTGCCACCAGTGATTTTGGCTCCAGCGGTGAGCAGTTCTTC	CATSDFGSSGEQFF
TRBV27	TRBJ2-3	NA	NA	TGTGCCAGCAGTCAGACAGGTGGATGGGCAGATACGCAGTATTTT	CASSQTGGWADTQYF
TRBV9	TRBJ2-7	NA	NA	TGTGCCAGCAGCGTCGCCCCTACGAGCTCCTACGAGCAGTACTTC	CASSVAPTSSYEQYF
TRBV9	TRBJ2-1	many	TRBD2	TGTGCCAGCAGCCCGACTAGCCGTACCTGGAATGAGCAGTTCTTC	CASSPTSRTWNEQFF
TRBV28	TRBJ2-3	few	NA	TGTGCCAGCAGTTTCCGGTCGTCAGGGAATACGCAGTATTTT	CASSFRSSGNTQYF
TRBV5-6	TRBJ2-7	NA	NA	TGTGCCAGCAGCTCTTTCGGGAGTGGCTACGAGCAGTACTTC	CASSSFGSGYEQYF
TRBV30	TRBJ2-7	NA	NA	TGTGCCTGGTTGACAGGAGAATACGAGCAGTACTTC	CAWLTGEYEQYF
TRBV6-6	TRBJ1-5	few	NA	TGTGCCAGCAGTTACGACAGGAATCAGCCCCAGCATTTT	CASSYDRNQPQHF
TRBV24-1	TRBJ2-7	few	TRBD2	TGTGCCACCAGTGATTCCCGGACTAGCGGGAACTACGAGCAGTACTTC	CATSDSRTSGNYEQYF
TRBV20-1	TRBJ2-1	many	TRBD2	TGCAGTGCTAACCCCACTAGCGGGAGCCGATACAATGAGCAGTTCTTC	CSANPTSGSRYNEQFF
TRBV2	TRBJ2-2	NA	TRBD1	TGTGCCAGCATTAGACAGGGTTTCGGGGAGCTGTTTTTT	CASIRQGFGELFF
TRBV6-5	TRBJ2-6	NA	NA	TGTGCCAGCAGTTATTGGTCGGATTCTGGGGCCAACGTCCTGACTTTC	CASSYWSDSGANVLTF
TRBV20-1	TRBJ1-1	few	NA	TGCAGTGCTAAGGTTCCAAGTTTTGGGGTCACTGAAGCTTTCTTT	CSAKVPSFGVTEAFF
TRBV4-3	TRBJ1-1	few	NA	TGCGCCAGCAGCCAAGATTCCGTGACAGCGAACACTGAAGCTTTCTTT	CASSQDSVTANTEAFF
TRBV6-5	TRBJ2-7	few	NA	TGTGCCAGCAGGACAAGCTCCTACGAGCAGTACTTC	CASRTSSYEQYF
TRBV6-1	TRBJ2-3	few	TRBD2	TGTGCCAGCAGAGGGACTAGCGGGGGTTCAGATACGCAGTATTTT	CASRGTSGGSDTQYF
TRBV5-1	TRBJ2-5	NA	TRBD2	TGCGCCAGCAGCCGGACTAGCGGGAGAGAGGCTCAAGAGACCCAGTACTTC	CASSRTSGREAQETQYF
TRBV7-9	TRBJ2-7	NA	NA	TGTGCCAGCAGCTTAACCCCAACCAGCTCCTACGAGCAGTACTTC	CASSLTPTSSYEQYF
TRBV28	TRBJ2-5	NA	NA	TGTGCCAGCAGTTTTTACCAGACGGCCCAAGAGACCCAGTACTTC	CASSFYQTAQETQYF
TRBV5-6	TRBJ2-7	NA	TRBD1	TGTGCCAGCAGCGGGCTGGACAGGGAAAGCTACGAGCAGTACTTC	CASSGLDRESYEQYF
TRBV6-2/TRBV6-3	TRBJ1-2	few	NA	TGTGCCAGCAGTTACCGGGCAGGGAAGAACTATGGCTACACCTTC	CASSYRAGKNYGYTF
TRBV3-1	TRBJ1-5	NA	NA	TGTGCCAGCAGCCCGTCCCGGGACGGGGAGACGGGTAGCAATCAGCCCCAGCATTTT	CASSPSRDGETGSNQPQHF
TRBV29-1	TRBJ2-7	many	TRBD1	TGCAGCGTTGAAATAAAGGGGACAGACTACGAGCAGTACTTC	CSVEIKGTDYEQYF
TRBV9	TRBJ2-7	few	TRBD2	TGTGCCAGCAGTTTTGATCTAGCGGGTGGAGGAGAGCAGTACTTC	CASSFDLAGGGEQYF
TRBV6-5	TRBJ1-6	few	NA	TGTGCCAGCGGGGGGCTTGCCTCACCCCTCCACTTT	CASGGLASPLHF
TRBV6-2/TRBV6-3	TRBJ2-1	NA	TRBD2	TGTGCCAGCAGTTACTCGACTAGCGGCGATACCTACAATGAGCAGTTCTTC	CASSYSTSGDTYNEQFF
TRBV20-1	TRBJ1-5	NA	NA	TGCAGTGCTAGGGGGTTCGGTCAGCCCCAGCATTTT	CSARGFGQPQHF
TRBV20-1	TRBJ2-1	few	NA	TGCAGTGCTAGAGATTTTGCGGTCCCTTGGAATGAGCAGTTCTTC	CSARDFAVPWNEQFF